Following are 25 T cell receptor beta chains from one sample sequenced in a study of identical twins. TCRdb passed the 5' RACE reads through MiXCR, listing each CDR3 protein once. The sample includes around 530,000 distinct CDR3 sequences, around 15% of them seen just once. This same sample was also part of a study on yellow fever vaccine responses in identical twins.

What was sequenced was CD4+ T cells sorted from blood. The receptors were sampled from a woman younger than 30 in good health.

This clonotype turned up a few times. This chain connects TRBV6-1 to TRBJ2-3; maybe TRBD1 (6 bases). The CDR3 extends over 14 amino acids. Trimming pared 7 bases from V and 0 bases from J, leaving 11 bases between. Germline V gene lookup returns CDR1 MNHNS and CDR2 SASEGT. The CDR3 bases are TGTGCCAGCAAGAAAGGGGGAAGCACAGATACGCAGTATTTT. Translating gives CASKKGGSTDTQYF.

This chain connects TRBV20-1 to TRBJ1-1, with D possibly being TRBD1 (5 bases). Germline V gene data show CDR1 as DFQATT and CDR2 as SNEGSKA (reference sequence). This CDR3 contains 13 residues. Trimming took 0 bases from V and 4 from J, leaving 9 bases between them. The CDR3 protein is CSARDGGVTEAFF. The DNA for the CDR3 is TGCAGTGCTAGAGACGGGGGGGTCACTGAAGCTTTCTTT.

This clonotype was detected only a few times. The chain joins TRBV12-3 or TRBV12-4 to TRBJ1-3, with D possibly matching TRBD1 (5 bases). The ends were cut back, 6 bases at V and 7 bases at J, with 10 bases in the middle. The CDR3 runs to 12 residues. The DNA for the CDR3 is TGTGCCAGCAGGCGGGACGTCAACACCATATATTTT. Amino acids: CASRRDVNTIYF.

This clonotype was detected only a few times. This chain connects TRBV27 to TRBJ1-6; tentative D call: TRBD1 (6 bases). V lost 7 bases and J lost 6, with 13 bases in between. CDR1 MNHEY and CDR2 SMNVEV come from the germline V gene (reference sequence). The CDR3 is 14 residues long. The CDR3 DNA follows: TGTGCCAGCAAGTACAGGGAGGCTAATTCACCCCTCCACTTT. Amino acid sequence: CASKYREANSPLHF.

The rearrangement links TRBV6-1 to TRBJ2-7, with D possibly called TRBD1 or TRBD2 (5 bases each). The germline V and J ends were trimmed by 6 bases and 2 bases, with 20 bases remaining between them. Germline V gene data show CDR1 as MNHNS and CDR2 as SASEGT. This CDR3 has 16 residues. The CDR3 sequence is CASSPLSGTQPYEQYF. CDR3 bases: TGTGCCAGCAGCCCTCTTTCCGGGACGCAGCCCTACGAGCAGTACTTC.

This clonotype was detected ten times or more. The chain carries TRBV5-1 and TRBJ1-1; D may be TRBD1 (5 bases). The CDR3 covers 14 residues. V lost 4 bases, J lost 1 base, and 11 bases lay in between. Germline lookup yields CDR1 SGHRS and CDR2 YFSETQ. CDR3 amino acids: CASSPTGENTEAFF. The CDR3 coding sequence is TGCGCCAGCAGCCCGACGGGGGAGAACACTGAAGCTTTCTTT.

The chain joins TRBV29-1 to TRBJ2-7; 9 bases are shared with TRBD2. Trimming cost V 2 bases and J 4 bases; bases outside gene matches: 3. The CDR3 consists of 13 residues. Germline loops: CDR1 SQVTM, CDR2 ANQGSEA. In DNA form, the CDR3 reads TGCAGCGTTGAAACTAGCGGGTCTTACGAGCAGTACTTC. It specifies CSVETSGSYEQYF.

The chain has TRBV9 and TRBJ2-1; TRBD2 might be the D (6 bases). Between the trimmed V and J ends, which lost 0 bases and 5 bases, there was a span of 12 bases. Germline V gene lookup returns CDR1 SGDLS and CDR2 YYNGEE. There are 15 residues in the CDR3. CDR3 residues: CASSVGLASHNEQFF. CDR3 DNA: TGTGCCAGCAGCGTAGGGCTAGCGTCCCACAATGAGCAGTTCTTC.

This clonotype was seen more than once but under ten times. This chain connects TRBV18 to TRBJ2-3; 10 bases agree with TRBD2. The CDR3 totals 18 residues. Germline V gives CDR1 KGHSH, CDR2 LQKENI. The V segment lost 4 bases and the J segment 0 bases; nucleotides outside the gene matches: 10. CDR3 bases: TGTGCCAGCTCACAAAAGATTCTGGGACTAGCGAGCACAGATACGCAGTATTTT. Protein: CASSQKILGLASTDTQYF.

In this sample, this clonotype turned up a few times. V usage is TRBV6-6 and J usage is TRBJ2-7; TRBD2 might be the D (6 bases). There are 11 residues in the CDR3. CDR1 is MNHNY and CDR2 is SVGAGI in the germline V gene (reference sequence). V was cut by 8 bases and J by 2 bases, with 7 bases left in between. Written as DNA, the CDR3 is TGTGCCAGCGGGACTCCCTACGAGCAGTACTTC. Translation: CASGTPYEQYF.

The V gene is TRBV7-2, the J gene TRBJ1-1; D call uncertain. The CDR3 length is 14 residues. Germline CDR1 is SGHTA and CDR2 is FQGNSA. V dropped 5 bases and J dropped 0 bases, with 10 bases sitting between them. The CDR3 loop reads CASSQRAMNTEAFF. The CDR3 nucleotides are TGTGCCAGCAGCCAGAGGGCCATGAACACTGAAGCTTTCTTT.

This clonotype appeared a few times. This sequence joins TRBV28 and TRBJ2-7; 8 bases are a match to TRBD2. The CDR3 spans 14 residues. Germline V gene sequence: CDR1 MDHEN, CDR2 SYDVKM. Trimming took 7 bases from V and 5 from J; bases not matched to a gene: 10. CDR3 nucleotide sequence: TGTGCCAGCACCCTTAGCGGGACCGTCCACGAGCAGTACTTC. Translating gives CASTLSGTVHEQYF.

In its sample, this clonotype was seen a few times. This chain joins TRBV3-1 and TRBJ2-2, with TRBD2 matching 10 bases. The V and J ends lost 0 bases and 1 base, in that order; junction bases with no gene match: 5. Germline values: CDR1 LGHDT, CDR2 YNNKEL (reference sequence). The length of the CDR3 is 18 residues. The CDR3 here is CASSQDHRLAGNTGELFF. In DNA form, the CDR3 reads TGTGCCAGCAGCCAAGATCACAGACTAGCGGGGAACACCGGGGAGCTGTTTTTT.

This sequence joins TRBV7-9 and TRBJ2-1; possible D gene TRBD2, 6 bases. In germline, CDR1 is SEHNR, CDR2 FQNEAQ (reference sequence). V gave up 1 base and J gave up 8 bases, with 12 bases separating them. CDR3 length: 14 residues. CDR3 DNA sequence: TGTGCCAGCAGCTTAGGGTCTAGCGCCCATGAGCAGTTCTTC. Its protein is CASSLGSSAHEQFF.

In its sample, this clonotype was seen a few times. This sequence joins TRBV28 and TRBJ2-3; D may be TRBD2 (6 bases). This CDR3 has 17 residues. The V end was cut by 4 bases, the J end by 3 bases, with 20 bases between. Germline V CDR1 and CDR2: MDHEN, SYDVKM. The CDR3 is CASSSPGTGYRTDTQYF. Here the CDR3 DNA reads TGTGCCAGCAGTTCGCCCGGGACTGGGTATAGAACAGATACGCAGTATTTT.

The chain combines TRBV9 with TRBJ1-5; 7 bases agree with TRBD1. Per the germline V gene, CDR1 is SGDLS and CDR2 is YYNGEE. The CDR3 consists of 15 residues. V dropped 1 base and J dropped 2; count of bases not matched to a gene: 3. CDR3 loop: CASSVSDRGNQPQHF. The CDR3, as DNA: TGTGCCAGCAGCGTATCCGACAGGGGCAATCAGCCCCAGCATTTT.

This chain connects TRBV12-3 or TRBV12-4 to TRBJ1-2, with D uncertain. V lost 7 bases to trimming and J lost 8 bases, with 17 bases between them. CDR3 size: 13 residues. The CDR3 loop reads CASTLRSPRGYTF. The CDR3 DNA reads as TGTGCCAGCACCCTACGGTCACCTAGAGGCTACACCTTC.

The chain has TRBV5-1 and TRBJ2-7; 8 bases are shared with TRBD1. The germline CDR1 and CDR2 sequences are SGHRS and YFSETQ. Trimming cost V 8 bases and J 0 bases; bases outside gene matches: 10. The CDR3 consists of 15 residues. CDR3 sequence (DNA): TGCGCCAGAAGGCCCCGGACAGGGAGCTCCTACGAGCAGTACGTC. Amino acids: CARRPRTGSSYEQYV.

The chain joins TRBV18 to TRBJ1-6; D is perhaps TRBD1 (5 bases). The CDR3 contains 16 residues. Germline V gives CDR1 KGHSH, CDR2 LQKENI. Trimming took off 2 bases at V and 7 bases at J, with 15 bases between the two ends. The CDR3 loop is CASSPIPRSGNSPLHF. The DNA for the CDR3 is TGTGCCAGCTCACCAATCCCGAGATCAGGGAATTCACCCCTCCACTTT. Looking up the rest from reference TRBV18 and TRBJ1-6 gives the full variable domain: NAGVMQNPRHLVRRRGQEARLRCSPMKGHSHVYWYRQLPEEGLKFMVYLQKENIIDESGMPKERFSAEFPKEGPSILRIQQVVRGDSAAYFCASSPIPRSGNSPLHFGNGTRLTVT.

The rearrangement links TRBV3-1 to TRBJ2-6; 11 bases agree with TRBD2. The CDR3 loop spans 18 amino acids. The V segment lost 0 bases and the J segment 2 bases; nucleotides outside the gene matches: 3. From germline, CDR1 is LGHDT and CDR2 YNNKEL (reference sequence). The CDR3 coding sequence is TGTGCCAGCAGCCAAGATGTTAGCGGGAGGGCTGGGGCCAACGTCCTGACTTTC. Encoded protein: CASSQDVSGRAGANVLTF.

Of note for this clonotype: This likely comes from a read error, as the CDR3 has no conserved phenylalanine or tryptophan at its end. The V gene is TRBV20-1, the J gene TRBJ2-1; no firm D call. Trimming took 7 bases from V and 7 from J, leaving 17 bases between them. The CDR3 is 13 amino acids. The germline gives CDR1 DFQATT, CDR2 SNEGSKA (reference sequence). The CDR3 is CSVDPLVPNEQFY. As DNA, the CDR3 is TGCAGTGTGGACCCGCTGGTCCCTAATGAGCAGTTCTAC.

The V call is TRBV20-1, the J call TRBJ2-6; no reliable D call. This CDR3 is built from 14 residues. Trimming shortened V by 5 bases and J by 0 bases, and 8 bases separated the two germline ends. Germline V gives CDR1 DFQATT, CDR2 SNEGSKA (reference sequence). The CDR3 spells CSALPSSGANVLTF. CDR3 sequence (DNA): TGCAGTGCTCTCCCTAGCTCTGGGGCCAACGTCCTGACTTTC.

J is TRBJ2-7 and V is TRBV11-2; D call uncertain. This CDR3 spans 12 amino acids. The germline V gene encodes CDR1 SGHAT and CDR2 FQNNGV. The V end lost 0 bases, the J end lost 6 bases, and 6 bases lay between the germline ends. The CDR3 region has the DNA TGTGCCAGCAGCTTAGATAGGAGCGAGCAGTACGTC. Residues: CASSLDRSEQYV.

There are a few counts of this clonotype. The CDR3 loop is CSAREPGTAGELFF. The CDR3 DNA follows: TGCAGTGCTAGAGAACCTGGGACCGCCGGGGAGCTGTTTTTT. V usage is TRBV20-1 and J usage is TRBJ2-2, with D perhaps assigned TRBD1 or TRBD2 (5 bases each). Germline values: CDR1 DFQATT, CDR2 SNEGSKA (reference sequence). The CDR3 covers 14 residues. V lost 0 bases and J 6 bases, leaving 11 bases between the germline ends.

The V gene is TRBV28, the J gene TRBJ2-2; tentative D call: TRBD1 (6 bases). From germline, CDR1 is MDHEN and CDR2 SYDVKM. Trimming shortened V by 4 bases and J by 7 bases, and 10 bases separated the two germline ends. CDR3 length: 13 residues. CDR3 sequence: CASSYKGVGELFF. The CDR3 DNA is TGTGCCAGCAGTTATAAGGGGGTCGGGGAGCTGTTTTTT.